The rows below give T cell receptor beta chains drawn from one sample of a study of control samples from healthy donors and cancer patients. Profiled with immunoSEQ multiplex PCR; TCRdb holds only in-frame clones, not every one. The data contain tens of thousands of clones, 86% of them singletons. The specimen was blood. The receptor set was obtained from a woman aged 45-65 years in good health. CDR3s include the opening cysteine and the closing phenylalanine or tryptophan. A D gene is named only where the DNA matches it firmly. Size is omitted from some rows. Given values are once, few, many or a class for expanded clones.

>TRBD1|TRBV7-9|TRBJ2-5|NA
CASISTRDSHFGTQYF
TGTGCCAGCATCTCCACCCGGGACAGCCATTTTGGGACCCAGTACTTC
>NA|TRBV13|TRBJ2-7|few
CASSLEGGGGYEQYF
TGTGCCAGCAGCCTAGAAGGAGGGGGTGGATACGAGCAGTACTTC
>TRBD2|TRBV5-1|TRBJ2-7|NA
CASSRAGGLNEQYF
TGCGCCAGCAGTAGAGCGGGAGGCCTCAACGAGCAGTACTTC
>NA|TRBV6-5|TRBJ1-6|NA
CASSPAVRAPLHF
TGTGCCAGCAGCCCCGCGGTGCGAGCACCCCTCCACTTT
>TRBD2|TRBV18|TRBJ2-1|NA
CASSPERLAGTYNEQFF
TGTGCCAGCTCACCAGAGAGGCTAGCGGGGACCTACAATGAGCAGTTCTTC
>TRBD1|TRBV5-1|TRBJ2-2|NA
CASSIYRGEDTGELFF
TGCGCCAGCAGCATTTACAGGGGAGAGGACACCGGGGAGCTGTTTTTT
>NA|TRBV6-2/TRBV6-3|TRBJ2-5|NA
CASSGVLVKETQYF
TGTGCCAGCAGCGGGGTACTAGTCAAAGAGACCCAGTACTTC
>TRBD2|TRBV7-3|TRBJ2-1|NA
CASSLAGVSDNEQFF
TGTGCCAGCAGCTTAGCGGGAGTGAGCGACAATGAGCAGTTCTTC
>NA|TRBV6-5|TRBJ1-5|NA
CASSVYRDRNQPQHF
TGTGCCAGCAGCGTTTACAGGGATCGCAATCAGCCCCAGCATTTT
>NA|TRBV7-2|TRBJ1-2|NA
CASSLGGPILYGYTF
TGTGCCAGCAGCTTAGGGGGTCCTATCCTCTATGGCTACACCTTC
>NA|TRBV12-3/TRBV12-4|TRBJ1-5|NA
CASSQGYAQHF
TGTGCCAGCAGCCAGGGTTATGCCCAGCATTTT
>NA|TRBV28|TRBJ1-2|NA
CASTLGGGLYGYTF
TGTGCCAGCACCTTGGGAGGGGGGCTCTATGGCTACACCTTC
>NA|TRBV19|TRBJ1-2|NA
CASSYSNYGYTF
TGTGCCAGTAGTTACAGTAACTATGGCTACACCTTC
>NA|TRBV2|TRBJ1-3|once
CASSDAGPAGNTIYF
TGTGCCAGCAGTGACGCGGGACCAGCTGGAAACACCATATATTTT
>NA|TRBV5-6|TRBJ2-3|NA
CASSPTGGSTDTQYF
TGTGCCAGCAGCCCCACAGGTGGTAGCACAGATACGCAGTATTTT
>NA|TRBV24-1|TRBJ1-5|NA
CATRPGVDQPQHF
TGTGCCACCCGCCCAGGGGTAGATCAGCCCCAGCATTTT
>NA|TRBV7-9|TRBJ2-2|NA
CASSSSGELFF
TGTGCCAGCAGCTCGTCCGGGGAGCTGTTTTTT
>NA|TRBV16|TRBJ1-2|NA
CASSQSGSLGGYTF
TGTGCCAGCAGCCAATCGGGATCCTTAGGTGGCTACACCTTC
>TRBD2|TRBV10-3|TRBJ2-7|once
CATKTSGGDYEQYF
TGTGCCACGAAGACTAGCGGGGGGGACTACGAGCAGTACTTC
>NA|TRBV6-2/TRBV6-3|TRBJ1-1|NA
CASSLPGQNTEAFF
TGTGCCAGCAGTCTCCCGGGACAGAACACTGAAGCTTTCTTT
>NA|TRBV10-2|TRBJ1-5|medium-sized
CASSERDQPQHF
TGCGCCAGCAGTGAGAGGGATCAGCCCCAGCATTTT
>NA|TRBV27|TRBJ1-1|NA
CASSPGGRAFF
TGTGCCAGCAGCCCCGGGGGGAGGGCTTTCTTT
>NA|TRBV28|TRBJ1-5|few
CASSLGSHSNQPQHF
TGTGCCAGCAGTTTAGGTAGCCATAGCAATCAGCCCCAGCATTTT
>NA|TRBV3-1/TRBV3-2|TRBJ2-5|NA
CASSSRASGETQYF
TGTGCCAGCAGCTCCCGGGCTTCGGGAGAGACCCAGTACTTC
>NA|TRBV4-1|TRBJ2-1|NA
CASSQETGFSYNEQFF
TGCGCCAGCAGCCAAGAGACGGGCTTCTCCTACAATGAGCAGTTCTTC
>NA|TRBV29-1|TRBJ1-1|NA
CSAQVGGNTEAFF
TGCAGCGCCCAGGTCGGGGGGAACACTGAAGCTTTCTTT
>NA|TRBV6-5|TRBJ1-2|NA
CASSLTTGRYGYTF
TGTGCCAGCAGCCTTACGACAGGCCGATATGGCTACACCTTC
>TRBD2|TRBV5-6|TRBJ2-7|NA
CASSPGLAELYEQYF
TGTGCCAGCAGCCCGGGACTAGCGGAACTCTACGAGCAGTACTTC
>TRBD1|TRBV5-1|TRBJ2-7|NA
CASSIGTGNSEQYF
TGCGCCAGCAGCATAGGGACAGGGAACAGCGAGCAGTACTTC
>NA|TRBV5-1|TRBJ1-6|NA
CASSLFPGDNSPLHF
TGCGCCAGCAGCTTGTTTCCAGGGGATAATTCACCCCTCCACTTT
>NA|TRBV6-4|TRBJ1-2|NA
CASSDGGPHGYTF
TGTGCCAGCAGTGACGGGGGACCCCATGGCTACACCTTC
>TRBD2|TRBV7-9|TRBJ2-5|NA
CASSPRGAGGVQETQYF
TGTGCCAGCAGCCCGAGGGGGGCGGGAGGGGTGCAAGAGACCCAGTACTTC
>NA|TRBV27|TRBJ2-7|NA
CASSGSPDVREQYF
TGTGCCAGCAGTGGATCGCCGGACGTTAGGGAGCAGTACTTC
>TRBD1|TRBV23-1|TRBJ1-5|NA
CASSQPRTGGPYPYQPQHF
TGCGCCAGCAGTCAACCAAGAACAGGGGGCCCTTATCCCTATCAGCCCCAGCATTTT
>NA|TRBV6-5|TRBJ1-1|NA
CASSKAGLMNTEAFF
TGTGCCAGCAGTAAGGCGGGCCTTATGAACACTGAAGCTTTCTTT
>TRBD1|TRBV29-1|TRBJ2-1|NA
CSVRTGSSSYNEQFF
TGCAGCGTTAGGACAGGGTCCAGCTCCTACAATGAGCAGTTCTTC
>TRBD1|TRBV6-4|TRBJ1-2|NA
CASRETGDDYGYTF
TGTGCCAGCAGAGAGACAGGGGATGACTATGGCTACACCTTC
>TRBD1|TRBV7-2|TRBJ1-2|NA
CASSLGQLQANYGYTF
TGTGCCAGCAGCTTGGGACAGCTACAAGCTAACTATGGCTACACCTTC
>NA|TRBV7-9|TRBJ2-1|once
CASSLSSEGLGEQFF
TGTGCCAGCAGCTTATCAAGTGAGGGTTTGGGTGAGCAGTTCTTC
>NA|TRBV9|TRBJ1-3|few
CASSVDGRVTGTIYF
TGTGCCAGCAGCGTAGATGGTAGGGTGACAGGCACCATATATTTT
>NA|TRBV7-2|TRBJ2-2|NA
CASSFNTGELFF
TGTGCCAGCAGTTTTAACACCGGGGAGCTGTTTTTT
>TRBD2|TRBV6-5|TRBJ2-7|few
CASTGLAGEHEQYF
TGTGCCAGCACCGGACTAGCAGGCGAGCACGAGCAGTACTTC
>NA|TRBV2|TRBJ2-3|NA
CASTTGRASDTQYF
TGTGCCAGCACCACAGGGCGAGCCTCAGATACGCAGTATTTT
>NA|TRBV7-3|TRBJ2-2|NA
CASSSGAGAGTGELFF
TGTGCCAGCAGCTCGGGGGCAGGGGCGGGCACCGGGGAGCTGTTTTTT
>NA|TRBV6-2/TRBV6-3|TRBJ1-5|NA
CASSPPGVSGNQPQHF
TGTGCCAGCAGTCCCCCCGGGGTTTCCGGCAATCAGCCCCAGCATTTT
>TRBD1|TRBV10-3|TRBJ1-1|NA
CAISKDGTGKTEAFF
TGTGCCATCAGCAAAGATGGGACAGGGAAAACTGAAGCTTTCTTT
>NA|TRBV7-2|TRBJ2-7|NA
CASSLVIGGAGEQYF
TGTGCCAGCAGCTTAGTCATTGGGGGGGCAGGCGAGCAGTACTTC
>NA|TRBV6-1|TRBJ1-1|NA
CASSDLSNTEAFF
TGTGCCAGCAGTGATCTTAGCAACACTGAAGCTTTCTTT
>NA|TRBV7-2|TRBJ1-1|NA
CASSPLAGTVNTEAFF
TGTGCCAGCAGCCCTTTGGCAGGGACTGTGAACACTGAAGCTTTCTTT
>NA|TRBV6-2/TRBV6-3|TRBJ2-1|few
CASSPNSGSMSNEQFF
TGTGCCAGCAGTCCCAATTCAGGGAGCATGAGCAATGAGCAGTTCTTC
>TRBD1|TRBV10-3|TRBJ1-1|NA
CAISESGTGGDTEAFF
TGTGCCATCAGTGAGTCGGGGACAGGGGGGGACACTGAAGCTTTCTTT
>NA|TRBV1|TRBJ1-3|NA
CTSSQDLGTGNGSGNTIYF
TGCACCAGCAGCCAAGATCTAGGGACAGGGAACGGCTCTGGAAACACCATATATTTT